Listed below are T cell receptor beta chains from one sample, sequenced in a study of cytomegalovirus exposure and HLA in healthy donors. The table came from immunoSEQ multiplex PCR; TCRdb's copy has only in-frame clones and leaves some out. This table holds around 26,000 clones. The specimen was PBMCs. These receptors came from a male donor in good health and CMV-seropositive. CDR3s include the opening cysteine and the closing phenylalanine or tryptophan. A D gene is named only where the DNA matches it firmly.

j_gene	v_gene	d_gene	CDR3aa	CDR3nt
TRBJ1-1	TRBV18	-	CASSPTEVTNTEAFF	TGTGCCAGCTCCCCGACCGAGGTTACTAACACTGAAGCTTTCTTT
TRBJ1-5	TRBV6-6	-	CASRASSAQPQHF	TGTGCCAGCAGGGCAAGCAGCGCTCAGCCCCAGCATTTT
TRBJ1-3	TRBV5-1	TRBD1	CASSPDRILNGLGNTIYF	TGCGCCAGCAGCCCGGACAGGATACTTAATGGACTTGGAAACACCATATATTTT
TRBJ1-4	TRBV7-4	-	CASSEGHRLLVDNEKLFF	TGTGCCAGCAGTGAAGGACACCGTCTCCTAGTCGACAATGAAAAACTGTTTTTT
TRBJ1-1	TRBV19	TRBD1	CASSSRTGGTNTEAFF	TGTGCCAGTAGCTCTAGGACAGGGGGTACGAACACTGAAGCTTTCTTT
TRBJ1-5	TRBV5-6	-	CASSLAEGKGNQPQHF	TGTGCCAGCAGCTTGGCCGAAGGAAAGGGGAATCAGCCCCAGCATTTT
TRBJ2-1	TRBV18	-	CASLSGTYNEQFF	TGTGCCAGCCTATCGGGAACCTACAATGAGCAGTTCTTC
TRBJ1-1	TRBV7-9	-	CASRPQNTEAFF	TGTGCCAGCAGACCACAGAACACTGAAGCTTTCTTT
TRBJ2-7	TRBV7-6	TRBD2	CASSPKGTSGRSSHEQYF	TGTGCCAGCAGCCCAAAAGGGACTAGCGGGAGATCCTCCCACGAGCAGTACTTC
TRBJ1-5	TRBV6-5	TRBD1	CASSYTGQSDQHQHF	TGTGCCAGCAGCTACACGGGACAGTCCGATCAGCACCAGCATTTT
TRBJ1-5	TRBV27	-	CASSSYKGDQPQHF	TGTGCCAGCAGTTCCTATAAGGGGGATCAGCCCCAGCATTTT
TRBJ1-1	TRBV5-1	-	CASSLLANTEAFF	TGCGCCAGCAGCTTGTTGGCGAACACTGAAGCTTTCTTT
TRBJ1-2	TRBV9	-	CASSVGAGSGYTF	TGTGCCAGCAGCGTAGGGGCAGGTTCAGGCTACACCTTC
TRBJ2-5	TRBV4-3	-	CASSQDPRETQYF	TGCGCCAGCAGCCAAGATCCCCGAGAGACCCAGTACTTC
TRBJ2-2	TRBV5-1	TRBD2	CASRPAGAPGELFF	TGCGCCAGCAGGCCAGCGGGAGCCCCCGGGGAGCTGTTTTTT
TRBJ1-1	TRBV10-3	-	CAISTQTAPSTEAFF	TGTGCCATCAGCACCCAGACAGCGCCGAGCACTGAAGCTTTCTTT
TRBJ1-5	TRBV19	-	CASCLREGNQPQHF	TGTGCCAGTTGCCTCCGGGAGGGAAATCAGCCCCAGCATTTT
TRBJ2-4	TRBV7-2	-	CASSSPGTLKNIQYF	TGTGCCAGCAGCTCCCCCGGGACACTAAAGAACATTCAGTACTTC
TRBJ1-3	TRBV6-6	-	CASSSAADSHYF	TGTGCCAGCAGTTCCGCCGCTGACAGCCATTATTTT
TRBJ1-6	TRBV4-1	-	CASSPPGQGGNSPLHF	TGCGCCAGCAGCCCTCCCGGGCAGGGTGGCAATTCACCCCTCCACTTT
TRBJ1-5	TRBV6-1	-	CASSAGSRNQPQHF	TGTGCCAGCAGTGCCGGGAGCCGCAATCAGCCCCAGCATTTT
TRBJ2-1	TRBV5-1	TRBD2	CASSLDGGRAANEQFF	TGCGCCAGCAGCTTGGATGGCGGGAGGGCCGCCAATGAGCAGTTCTTC
TRBJ1-1	TRBV30	-	CAWIPRSGLNTEAFF	TGTGCCTGGATCCCGAGATCGGGGTTGAACACTGAAGCTTTCTTT
TRBJ1-3	TRBV7-6	TRBD1	CASSPTGTGPGIYF	TGTGCCAGCAGCCCAACGGGGACAGGTCCAGGCATATATTTT
TRBJ2-5	TRBV29-1	TRBD1	CSVQTGEETQYF	TGCAGCGTCCAGACAGGGGAGGAGACCCAGTACTTC
TRBJ2-7	TRBV28	-	CASSFSDEQYF	TGTGCCAGCAGTTTCTCTGACGAGCAGTACTTC
TRBJ2-1	TRBV27	TRBD1	CASTGTGGNEQFF	TGTGCCAGCACCGGGACAGGGGGCAATGAGCAGTTCTTC
TRBJ2-7	TRBV29-1	-	CSFRNAYEQYF	TGCAGCTTCAGGAACGCCTACGAGCAGTACTTC
TRBJ2-2	TRBV6-4	TRBD2	CASSEAGDTGELFF	TGTGCCAGCAGTGAAGCGGGGGACACCGGGGAGCTGTTTTTT
TRBJ2-3	TRBV9	-	CASSDRSGTDTQYF	TGTGCCAGCAGCGACCGGTCGGGCACAGATACGCAGTATTTT
TRBJ1-4	TRBV30	TRBD1	CAWRLTGDEKLFF	TGTGCCTGGAGATTGACAGGGGATGAAAAACTGTTTTTT
TRBJ2-1	TRBV25-1	TRBD1	CASIAAPGGGYNEQFF	TGTGCCAGCATTGCAGCTCCAGGGGGCGGGTACAATGAGCAGTTCTTC
TRBJ2-7	TRBV5-6	TRBD2	CASSLITSGHYEQYF	TGTGCCAGCAGCTTGATAACTAGCGGCCACTACGAGCAGTACTTC
TRBJ2-2	TRBV7-3	TRBD1	CASSSTGGTGELFF	TGTGCCAGCAGCTCGACAGGGGGAACCGGGGAGCTGTTTTTT
TRBJ2-7	TRBV5-5	TRBD2	CASSLAGGPGSYEQYF	TGTGCCAGCAGCTTAGCGGGAGGGCCGGGATCATACGAGCAGTACTTC
TRBJ1-2	TRBV18	-	CASSSGTDYGYTF	TGTGCCAGCTCAAGCGGGACGGACTATGGCTACACCTTC
TRBJ2-7	TRBV5-1	-	CASSLVPGELYEQYF	TGCGCCAGCAGCTTAGTCCCAGGTGAGCTTTACGAGCAGTACTTC
TRBJ1-1	TRBV5-1	-	CASSLTGLNTEAFF	TGCGCCAGCAGCTTAACGGGTTTGAACACTGAAGCTTTCTTT
TRBJ2-7	TRBV6-6	-	CASSLPDRAYEQYF	TGTGCCAGCAGTCTCCCAGACAGAGCCTACGAGCAGTACTTC
TRBJ1-1	TRBV7-6	-	CASSLTENTEAFF	TGTGCCAGCAGCTTAACAGAGAACACTGAAGCTTTCTTT